This T cell receptor beta chain was captured by sequencing in a study of T cell changes during pregnancy in multiple sclerosis. This clone appeared once. V was clipped by 3 bases and J by 7 bases, with 13 bases between them. This CDR3 contains 14 residues. Germline values: CDR1 GTSNPN, CDR2 SVGIG (reference sequence). The method was immunoSEQ multiplex PCR; TCRdb's version includes in-frame clones alone and lacks a portion of them. Here the sample spans some 77,000 clones, 85% to 95% being singletons. The source is a female donor in good health, enrolled as a control in a pregnancy study. V gene TRBV30 combines with J gene TRBJ1-6, with a tentative D call TRBD1 (6 bases). The material was peripheral blood, obtained after pregnancy. In DNA form, the CDR3 reads TGTGCCTGGAGGAACAGGGTACAAAATTCACCCCTCCACTTT. Translation: CAWRNRVQNSPLHF.